This T cell receptor (beta chain) was retrieved from a study of T cells after yellow fever vaccination. The sample holds many counts of this clonotype. Antigen specificity is unknown. Mismatch with germline at one junction end may stem from a read error. 5'RACE template switching generated TCR cDNA, adding a universal primer site and UMIs. A single record per CDR3 protein comes from TCRdb applying MiXCR to the 5' RACE reads. The sample has some 600,000 distinct CDR3 sequences; 17% are singletons. Germline V gene lookup returns CDR1 MGHRA and CDR2 YSYEKL. The length of the CDR3 is 14 residues. Study outcomes and limitations: Clonotypes found in both CD4 and CD8 compartments made up a small share. Most primary-vaccination clones reappeared after the booster (more than 95% CD4, 75% to 90% CD8). Any FACS-sorted repertoire could hold abundant clonotypes that contaminate it from the bulk population.

The clonotype was recovered from a man aged 18-30 years who received the YFV17D yellow fever vaccine. The chain links TRBV4-1 to TRBJ1-1, with D hard to call. Sequenced here: PBMCs, sampled 5 to 6 days after the first yellow fever vaccination. CDR3 residues: CASSQVGRNTEAFF. CDR3 sequence (DNA): TGTGCCAGCAGCCAAGTTGGCAGGAACACTGAAGCTTTCTTT.